This TCR beta chain was recorded in a study of T cells in Graves' hyperthyroidism and ophthalmopathy. Study in general: Peripheral blood was obtained at initial diagnosis, preceding any treatment.

The CDR3 covers 14 residues. V was clipped by 3 bases and J by 3 bases, with 12 bases between them. Germline assignment: CDR1 LNHDA and CDR2 SQIVND (reference sequence). Study-level results: Most clonotypes expanded in thyroid above 0.001 were likewise present in blood.

Diagnoses were established using clinical symptoms, serum thyroxine and TRAb, thyroid ultrasound and orbital computed tomography. The authors obtained PBMCs from about 9.5 ml of fresh peripheral blood. In its sample, this clonotype was seen once. The target antigen is unknown. The investigators amplified TCR beta CDR3 regions from RNA transcripts. Researchers ran a first-round RT-PCR on the TCR CDR3 using the HTBI primer set. MiXCR, run by TCRdb on the multiplex PCR reads, gives a single entry per CDR3 protein. This sample yields hundreds of thousands of distinct CDR3 sequences, of which approximately 15% are seen a single time; 13% to 15% belongs to the top ten.

The chain carries TRBV19 and TRBJ2-7; a possible D gene is TRBD2 (6 bases). Source material: blood. The sequence was obtained from a woman aged 18-35 years with Graves' hyperthyroidism. The CDR3 sequence is CASSISGLGYEQYF. In DNA, the CDR3 is TGTGCCAGTAGTATCTCGGGACTCGGCTACGAGCAGTACTTC.